This T cell receptor (beta chain) was identified during a study of cytotoxic CD8 clonotypes in ibrutinib-treated CLL. The protocol was immunoSEQ multiplex PCR, while the TCRdb copy is restricted to in-frame clones and leaves out a portion. The top ten clones hold about 20% of a sample with some 15,000 clones, 68% of them seen once. Looked up from germline, CDR1 is LNHDA and CDR2 is SQIVND (reference sequence). The CDR3 contains 14 residues. V was pared by 7 bases and J by 0 bases, with 12 bases between. General study findings and limits: Treatment left the uncommon public clonotypes either contracted or stable in frequency. Clonality at baseline surpassed age-matched healthy donors and tracked circulating CD8+ T-cell counts.

In the case of this clone: The antigen is unknown.

The source material was PBMCs, sampled before ibrutinib treatment. This sequence joins TRBV19 and TRBJ1-1; D possibly corresponds to TRBD1 (6 bases). The sequence was collected from a human donor with chronic lymphocytic leukemia. CDR3 in amino acids: CASTRGGLNTEAFF. In nucleotides, the CDR3 is TGTGCCAGTACCCGAGGGGGTTTGAACACTGAAGCTTTCTTT.